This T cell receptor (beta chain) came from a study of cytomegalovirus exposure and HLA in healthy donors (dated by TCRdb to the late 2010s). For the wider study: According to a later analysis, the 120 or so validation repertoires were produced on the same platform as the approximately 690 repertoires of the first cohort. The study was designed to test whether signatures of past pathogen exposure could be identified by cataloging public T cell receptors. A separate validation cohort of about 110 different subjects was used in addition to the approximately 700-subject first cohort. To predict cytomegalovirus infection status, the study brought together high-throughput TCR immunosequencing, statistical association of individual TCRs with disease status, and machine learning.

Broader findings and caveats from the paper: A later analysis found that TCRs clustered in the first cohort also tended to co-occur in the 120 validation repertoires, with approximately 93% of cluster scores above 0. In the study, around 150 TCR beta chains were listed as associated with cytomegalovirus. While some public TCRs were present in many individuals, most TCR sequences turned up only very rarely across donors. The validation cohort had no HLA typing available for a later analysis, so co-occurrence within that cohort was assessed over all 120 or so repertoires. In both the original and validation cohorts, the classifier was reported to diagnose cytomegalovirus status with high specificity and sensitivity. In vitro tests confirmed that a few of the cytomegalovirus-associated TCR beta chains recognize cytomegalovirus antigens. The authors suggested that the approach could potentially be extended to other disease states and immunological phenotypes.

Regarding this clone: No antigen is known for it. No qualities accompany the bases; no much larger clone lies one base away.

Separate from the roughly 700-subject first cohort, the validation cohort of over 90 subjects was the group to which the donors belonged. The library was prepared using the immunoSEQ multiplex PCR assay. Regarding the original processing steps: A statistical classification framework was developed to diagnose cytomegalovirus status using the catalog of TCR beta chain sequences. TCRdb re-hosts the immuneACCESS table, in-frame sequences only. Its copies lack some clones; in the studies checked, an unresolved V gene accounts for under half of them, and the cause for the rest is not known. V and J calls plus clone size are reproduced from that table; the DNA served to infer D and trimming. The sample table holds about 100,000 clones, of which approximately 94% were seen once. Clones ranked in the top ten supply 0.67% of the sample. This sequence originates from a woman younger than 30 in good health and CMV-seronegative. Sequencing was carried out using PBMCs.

The nucleotide sequence is TGTGCCAGCAGTTGGACTAGTGGAAATGAGCAGTTCTTC. This gives the protein CASSWTSGNEQFF. The chain is encoded by TRBV27 joined to TRBJ2-1; 7 middle bases align to TRBD2. The junction shows trimming of 4 bases on V and 7 bases on J, and the gene matches do not reach 4 bases of it. The germline V gene (reference sequence) provides CDR1 MNHEY and CDR2 SMNVEV. The CDR3 contains 13 residues, cysteine and phenylalanine counted. Solely the CDR3 DNA is kept, with 39 bases framed from the first base.